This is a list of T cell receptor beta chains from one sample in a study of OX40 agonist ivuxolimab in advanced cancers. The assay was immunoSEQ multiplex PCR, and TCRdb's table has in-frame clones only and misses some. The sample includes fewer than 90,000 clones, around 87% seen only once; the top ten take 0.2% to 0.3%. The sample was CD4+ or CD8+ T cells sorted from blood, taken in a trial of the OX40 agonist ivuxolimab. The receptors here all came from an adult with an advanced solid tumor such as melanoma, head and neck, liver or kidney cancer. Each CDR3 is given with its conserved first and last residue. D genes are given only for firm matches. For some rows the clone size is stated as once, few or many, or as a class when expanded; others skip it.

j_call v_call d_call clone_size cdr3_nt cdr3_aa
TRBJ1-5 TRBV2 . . TGTGCCAGCAGTGAGACCCAGGGAGGGGCCCAGCATTTT CASSETQGGAQHF
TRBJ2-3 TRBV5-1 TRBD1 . TGCGCCAGTAAAACAGGGGGCACAGATACGCAGTATTTT CASKTGGTDTQYF
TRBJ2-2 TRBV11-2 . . TGTGCCAGCAGCTTTCTTTCTACCGGGGAGCTGTTTTTT CASSFLSTGELFF
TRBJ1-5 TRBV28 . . TGTGCCAGCAGTTTCTCTCGCCAGCCCCAGCATTTT CASSFSRQPQHF
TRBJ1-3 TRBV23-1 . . TGCGCCAGCAGTCAAAGAGGAGGCAGCGGGGCTGGAAACACCATATATTTT CASSQRGGSGAGNTIYF
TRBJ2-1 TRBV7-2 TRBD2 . TGTGCCAGCAGCTTAAGTGGCGGGGGCTCCTACAATGAGCAGTTCTTC CASSLSGGGSYNEQFF
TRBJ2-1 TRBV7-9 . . TGTGCCAGCAGCTTAGATGGCGGGGACGAGCAGTTCTTC CASSLDGGDEQFF
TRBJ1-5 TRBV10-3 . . TGTGCCATCAGGCGGGACAACCTTAGCAATCAGCCCCAGCATTTT CAIRRDNLSNQPQHF
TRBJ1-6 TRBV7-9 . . TGTGCCAGCAGCGAAAATTCACCCCTCCACTTT CASSENSPLHF
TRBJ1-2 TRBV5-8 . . TGTGCCAGCAGCACCGTGTGGGCAGTCAAAGGCTACACCTTC CASSTVWAVKGYTF
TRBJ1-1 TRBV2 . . TGTGCCAGCAGTGATTGGTTTAGCACTGAAGCTTTCTTT CASSDWFSTEAFF
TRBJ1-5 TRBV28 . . TGTGCCAGCAGTTTTAGGGGCTTCGATCAGCCCCAGCATTTT CASSFRGFDQPQHF
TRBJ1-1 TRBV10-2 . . TGCGCCAGCAGTAGGGCTTTGAACACTGAAGCTTTCTTT CASSRALNTEAFF
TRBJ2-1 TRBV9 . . TGTGCCAGCAGCGTAGGGAGTTCCAATGAGCAGTTCTTC CASSVGSSNEQFF
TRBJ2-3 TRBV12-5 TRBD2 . TGTGCTAGTGGTCCTGGACTAGCGGATACAGATACGCAGTATTTT CASGPGLADTDTQYF
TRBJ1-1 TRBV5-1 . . TGCGCCAGCAGTCCCCGTGGGGGGGGTGGGAACACTGAAGCTTTCTTT CASSPRGGGGNTEAFF
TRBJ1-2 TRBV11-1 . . TGTGCCAGCAGCCCAGGAGACTATGGCTACACCTTC CASSPGDYGYTF
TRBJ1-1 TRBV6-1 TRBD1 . TGTGCCAGCAGGCAGGGGGCATCGAACACTGAAGCTTTCTTT CASRQGASNTEAFF
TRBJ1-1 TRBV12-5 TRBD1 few TGTGCTAGTAAAACAGGGGTGGCTGAAGCTTTCTTT CASKTGVAEAFF
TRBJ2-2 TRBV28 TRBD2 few TGTGCCAGCAGTTTACTAGCGGGAGGCCCCGGGGAGCTGTTTTTT CASSLLAGGPGELFF
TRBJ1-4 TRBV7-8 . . TGTGCCAGCAGTCACCGACAGTCGAATAATGAAAAACTGTTTTTT CASSHRQSNNEKLFF
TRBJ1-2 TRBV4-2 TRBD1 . TGTGCCAGCAGCCAAGAGCCGACAGGGTCTTTGAATGGCTACACCTTC CASSQEPTGSLNGYTF
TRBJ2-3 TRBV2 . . TGTGCCAGCAGTCGAGGAGATACGCAGTATTTT CASSRGDTQYF
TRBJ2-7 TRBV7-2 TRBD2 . TGTGCCAGCAGCCCGGGACTAGCGGGAGGTACGAACGAGCAGTACTTC CASSPGLAGGTNEQYF
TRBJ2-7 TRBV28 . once TGTGCCAGCAGTTTGCACAGCAACTCCTACGAGCAGTACTTC CASSLHSNSYEQYF
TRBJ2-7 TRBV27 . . TGTGCCAGCAGTTTACCCCCAGAGCAGTACTTC CASSLPPEQYF
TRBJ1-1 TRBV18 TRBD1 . TGTGCCAGCTCGCCGGGGACAGGGGACTACACTGAAGCTTTCTTT CASSPGTGDYTEAFF
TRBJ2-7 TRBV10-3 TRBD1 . TGTGCCATCAGCTCTCCGGGACAGGGAATCTACGAGCAGTACTTC CAISSPGQGIYEQYF
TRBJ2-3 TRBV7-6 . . TGTGCCAGCAGCTTAGCGGGAGTCCCCACAGATACGCAGTATTTT CASSLAGVPTDTQYF
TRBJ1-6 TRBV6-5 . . TGTGCCAGCAGTTACGAGATGAATTCACCCCTCCACTTT CASSYEMNSPLHF
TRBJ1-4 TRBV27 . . TGTGCCAGCAGTTCGGTTGCAACTAATGAAAAACTGTTTTTT CASSSVATNEKLFF
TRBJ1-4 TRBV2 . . TGTGCCAGCAGTGGTCCGGGGGCGGTTGGTGAAAAACTGTTTTTT CASSGPGAVGEKLFF
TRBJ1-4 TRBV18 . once TGTGCCAGCTCACCAAATGAAAAACTGTTTTTT CASSPNEKLFF
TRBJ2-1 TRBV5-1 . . TGCGCCAGCAGCTTGGCCCTGGACAGTTTTTCTTATGAGCAGTTCTTC CASSLALDSFSYEQFF
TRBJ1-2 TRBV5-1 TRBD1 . TGCGCCAGCAGCATAGGGGACAGGGCATATGGCTACACCTTC CASSIGDRAYGYTF
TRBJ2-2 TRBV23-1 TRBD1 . TGCGCCAGCTGCCGGGACAGGGGGAACACCGGGGAGCCGTTTTTT CASCRDRGNTGEPFF
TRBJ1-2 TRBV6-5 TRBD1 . TGTGCCAGCAGTGAGGGGGCCCTTGGTGGCTACACCTTC CASSEGALGGYTF
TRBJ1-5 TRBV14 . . TGTGCCAGCAGCCAAGATCTAGGACAGCCCCAGCATTTT CASSQDLGQPQHF
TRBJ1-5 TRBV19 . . TGTGCCAGTAGTATATCCCACAGGCAGCCCCAGCATTTT CASSISHRQPQHF
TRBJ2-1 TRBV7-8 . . TGTGCCAGCAGCGGGGGCCGGGTCCTGGGATACAATGAGCAGTTCTTC CASSGGRVLGYNEQFF
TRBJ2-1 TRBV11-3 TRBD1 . TGTGCCAGCAGCTTCACGGGACAGGCCTACAATGAGCAGTTCTTC CASSFTGQAYNEQFF
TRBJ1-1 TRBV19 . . TGTGCCAGTAGCCTCGGACTGAATAAAGCTTTCTTT CASSLGLNKAFF
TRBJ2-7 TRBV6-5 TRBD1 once TGTGCCAGCAGTTACGGCGCAGGGGGCCGTTACGAGCAGTACTTC CASSYGAGGRYEQYF